The present TCR beta chain was sequenced within a study of T-cell memory formation after mild COVID-19 (dated by TCRdb to the early 2020s). About the study as a whole: Most TCR sequence clusters were specific to one of the two donors. In a couple of donors, T-cell clones that expanded and contracted after mild COVID-19 were tracked by sequencing TCRalpha and TCRbeta repertoires over time. Two young, previously healthy adult volunteers, one female and one male, were included in the cohort.

Ficoll-Paque density gradient centrifugation was used to isolate PBMCs. As for this clonotype: Its recognized antigen is unknown. Base qualities are not provided; no much larger clone lies one nucleotide away.

The sequencer listed for this sample is Illumina NovaSeq 6000. TCRalpha and TCRbeta cDNA libraries were constructed by 5'RACE with constant-segment primers, with sample barcodes and unique molecular identifiers being introduced. RNA was extracted from every sample with Trizol reagent. Library amplification was performed in two PCR steps, and a second sample barcode and Illumina TruSeq adapters were introduced in the second step. Sequencing of libraries was performed on an Illumina NovaSeq with 2 x 150 bp paired-end reads. As for how the authors treated the data: Reads were demultiplexed and collapsed into UMI-guided consensus sequences with migec v1.2.7. Using mixcr v2.1.11, UMI consensuses were aligned to TRA and TRB V and J templates and then assembled into clonotypes. Clonotypes were classified as expanded or contracted when called significant by both edgeR and NoisET, with noise models trained on biological replicates. For edgeR calls, the cutoffs were a false discovery rate-adjusted p below 0.01 and a log2 fold-change threshold of 1. As an exploratory analysis of dynamics, PCA with hierarchical clustering was applied to max-normalized trajectories of the 1000 most abundant clonotypes. Separately sequenced CD4+ and CD8+ repertoires were used to assign the CD4 or CD8 phenotype of responding clones. TCRdb took the public reads, trimmed them with fastp at Q25, ran MiXCR for clone calling and kept in-frame beta chains. Every entry covers one CDR3 protein and lists the most common genes and DNA from its rows. TCRdb's processing, not the study's, gives the V and J calls here. A total of about 350,000 distinct CDR3 sequences appear in this sample, around an eighth of them only once. Around a fifth of the sample is taken by the ten largest.

Results the study describes overall, beyond this receptor: SARS-CoV-2 specificity of the second-wave clones peaking on day 37 was not confirmed. The detection of some responding clones in pre-infection memory suggests that pre-existing cross-reactive memory T cells joined the SARS-CoV-2 response. The study included only a couple of mild cases, and larger cohorts that include severe cases with pre-infection samples were judged to be necessary. Contracting CD4+ clones were found mainly in CM and EM memory subsets, while CD8+ clones were enriched in EMRA. Clones contracting from day 15 to 85 had balanced CD4/CD8 phenotypes, while a second wave expanding from day 15 to 37 was biased towards CD4+.

Sequences SGDLS (CDR1) and YYNGEE (CDR2) are obtained from the germline V gene. Including cysteine and phenylalanine, the CDR3 has 15 amino acids. Here the CDR3 DNA is all that survives: 45 bases in frame from base 1. V is reduced by 3 bases and J by 4 bases, leaving a spacing of 14 bases between them. The sequence came from a man aged 18 to 30 who had mild COVID-19 (a few samples of this study predate the infection). The sample titles of this study are shuffled in the database, so cell type and time point are left out; the donor was told from shared clones. What was sequenced was PBMCs or a T cell subset sorted from them (not recorded which). This sequence uses TRBV9 and TRBJ2-1, with TRBD2 perhaps the D gene, on 7 matching bases. The CDR3 region reads CASSAGGAKYNEQFF. DNA sequence: TGTGCCAGCAGCGCTGGGGGGGCGAAGTACAATGAGCAGTTCTTC.